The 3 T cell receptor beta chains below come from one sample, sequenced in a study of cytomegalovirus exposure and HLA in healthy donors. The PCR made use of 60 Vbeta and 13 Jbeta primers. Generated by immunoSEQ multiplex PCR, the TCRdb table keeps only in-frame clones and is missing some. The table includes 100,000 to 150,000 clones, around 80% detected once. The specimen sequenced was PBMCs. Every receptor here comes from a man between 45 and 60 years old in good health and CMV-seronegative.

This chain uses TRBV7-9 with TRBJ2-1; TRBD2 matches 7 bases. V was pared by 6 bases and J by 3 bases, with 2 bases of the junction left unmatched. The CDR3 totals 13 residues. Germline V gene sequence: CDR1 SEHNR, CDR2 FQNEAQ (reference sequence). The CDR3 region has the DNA TGTGCCAGCAGGGGAGGGCACTACAATGAGCAGTTCTTC. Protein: CASRGGHYNEQFF.

CDR3 bases: TGTGCCAGCAGAGGATTGGACAGGGAAGCGGTCCACACCATATATTTT. Residues: CASRGLDREAVHTIYF. The chain joins TRBV2 to TRBJ1-3, with 8 bases aligning to TRBD1. The CDR3 length is 16 residues. Germline values: CDR1 SNHLY, CDR2 FYNNEI. J lost 8 bases, V lost 6 bases, and 15 bases had no gene match.

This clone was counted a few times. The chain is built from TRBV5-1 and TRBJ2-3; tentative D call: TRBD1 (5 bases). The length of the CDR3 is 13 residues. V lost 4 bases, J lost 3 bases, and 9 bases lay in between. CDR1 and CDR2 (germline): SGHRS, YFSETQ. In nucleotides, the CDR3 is TGCGCCAGCAGCGGGCAGGGAACAGATACGCAGTATTTT. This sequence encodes CASSGQGTDTQYF.